The 21 T cell receptor beta chains below were found in one sample sequenced in a study of blood T cell repertoires in COVID-19 (dated by TCRdb to 2020 to 2022). Receptor libraries were prepared by the immunoSEQ multiplex PCR assay. TCRdb took over this immuneACCESS table, retaining in-frame rearrangements with V and J assigned. Such tables are incomplete; in checked studies, under half of the missing clones stem from an unresolved V gene, and the remainder is unexplained. Recorded for this sample are over 90,000 clones; about 85% of them occurred a single time. Of the sample, roughly 23% is held by the ten largest clones. The specimen sequenced was peripheral blood. These receptors all stem from a man older than 75 with active or convalescent COVID-19.

The chain is built from TRBV15 and TRBJ1-2; TRBD1 agrees at 7 bases. The length of the CDR3 is 16 residues. Germline CDR1 and CDR2: LNHNV and YYDKDF (reference sequence). V gave up 1 base and J gave up 2 bases; unmatched junction bases: 7. Here the CDR3 reads CATSRAGSGGNYGYTF. As DNA, the CDR3 is TGTGCCACCAGCAGAGCGGGTTCAGGGGGAAACTATGGCTACACCTTC.

V is TRBV2 and J is TRBJ2-7; D is uncertain. CDR3 length: 11 amino acids. In germline, CDR1 is SNHLY, CDR2 FYNNEI. Trimming stripped 5 bases from V and 2 bases from J, with 4 bases between. DNA for the CDR3: TGTGCCAGCAGTATAACCTACGAGCAGTACTTC. It codes for CASSITYEQYF.

The DNA of the CDR3 is TGTGCCAGTAGCCTCCTGGACAGAGAAAATCAGCCCCAGCATTTT. Amino acids: CASSLLDRENQPQHF. The chain recombines TRBV19 with TRBJ1-5; TRBD1 might be the D (6 bases). Germline V gene lookup returns CDR1 LNHDA and CDR2 SQIVND (reference sequence). This CDR3 is 15 amino acids long. The V end lost 6 bases, the J end lost 4 bases, and 16 bases lay between the germline ends.

V gene TRBV2 combines with J gene TRBJ1-2; D ambiguous. V gave up 5 bases and J gave up 7 bases, with 14 bases separating them. CDR3 size: 13 residues. The germline V gene has CDR1 SNHLY and CDR2 FYNNEI. The CDR3 loop reads CASSSTRTGGYTF. Written as DNA, the CDR3 is TGTGCCAGCAGTTCGACGAGAACGGGTGGCTACACCTTC. Full variable domain (rest looked up from reference TRBV2 and TRBJ1-2): EPEVTQTPSHQVTQMGQEVILRCVPISNHLYFYWYRQILGQKVEFLVSFYNNEISEKSEIFDDQFSVERPDGSNFTLKIRSTKLEDSAMYFCASSSTRTGGYTFGSGTRLTVV.

V is TRBV7-9 and J is TRBJ1-6; no definite D call. This CDR3 comprises 15 residues. The V end was cut by 1 base, the J end by 7 bases, with 11 bases between. CDR1 and CDR2 (germline): SEHNR, FQNEAQ (reference sequence). The CDR3: CASSLESAGNSPLHF. The CDR3 nucleotides are TGTGCCAGCAGCTTAGAATCGGCGGGGAATTCACCCCTCCACTTT. Full variable domain (remainder filled in from reference TRBV7-9 and TRBJ1-6): DTGVSQNPRHKITKRGQNVTFRCDPISEHNRLYWYRQTLGQGPEFLTYFQNEAQLEKSRLLSDRFSAERPKGSFSTLEIQRTEQGDSAMYLCASSLESAGNSPLHFGNGTRLTVT.

This clone was observed at least ten times. The chain is built from TRBV7-8 and TRBJ2-5, with 8 bases lining up with TRBD2. V shed 5 bases and J 5 bases; nucleotides not matched to a gene: 10. Germline CDR1 is SGHVS and CDR2 is FQNEAQ. CDR3 length: 15 residues. CDR3 sequence (DNA): TGTGCCAGCAGCCGATATAGCGGGGTCTGGGAGACCCAGTACTTC. Its translation is CASSRYSGVWETQYF. The complete variable domain, with remaining parts taken from reference TRBV7-8 and TRBJ2-5, reads GAGVSQSPRYKVAKRGQDVALRCDPISGHVSLFWYQQALGQGPEFLTYFQNEAQLDKSGLPSDRFFAERPEGSVSTLKIQRTQQEDSAVYLCASSRYSGVWETQYFGPGTRLLVL.

This chain connects TRBV27 to TRBJ1-1; 10 bases are shared with TRBD1. J lost 4 bases, V lost 6 bases, and 8 bases had no gene match. CDR1 is MNHEY and CDR2 is SMNVEV in the germline V gene (reference sequence). CDR3 size: 15 residues. This chain's CDR3 is CASRDSGTGATEAFF. In DNA, the CDR3 is TGTGCCAGCAGGGACTCTGGGACAGGGGCCACTGAAGCTTTCTTT.

The rearrangement uses TRBV6-1 and TRBJ1-6, with D possibly TRBD1 on 5 matching bases. The CDR3 consists of 16 residues. Per germline, CDR1 MNHNS and CDR2 SASEGT. V lost 1 base and J 5 bases, leaving 12 bases between the germline ends. CDR3 sequence: CASSEVGGVDNSPLHF. The DNA for the CDR3 is TGTGCCAGCAGTGAAGTGGGGGGGGTCGATAATTCACCCCTCCACTTT.

J is TRBJ2-1 and V is TRBV13; 11 bases agree with TRBD2. Germline CDR1 and CDR2: PRHDT and FYEKMQ (reference sequence). The CDR3 is 16 amino acids. V gave up 5 bases and J gave up 0 bases; unmatched junction bases: 3. CDR3 nucleotide sequence: TGTGCCAGCAGCCGACTAGCGGGGTCCTCCTACAATGAGCAGTTCTTC. This encodes CASSRLAGSSYNEQFF.

The chain joins TRBV28 to TRBJ2-2; 7 bases agree with TRBD2. With V trimmed by 3 bases and J by 3 bases, 4 bases remained unmatched. The CDR3 runs to 15 residues. Per the germline V gene, CDR1 is MDHEN and CDR2 is SYDVKM. CDR3 amino acids: CASSFGRDHTGELFF. In DNA, the CDR3 is TGTGCCAGCAGTTTTGGGAGGGATCACACCGGGGAGCTGTTTTTT.

This sequence joins TRBV7-9 and TRBJ2-1; 8 nucleotides agree with TRBD2. The V gene end was trimmed by 1 base and the J gene end by 4 bases; junction bases not matched to a gene: 6. CDR3 size: 16 residues. CDR1 and CDR2 (germline): SEHNR, FQNEAQ (reference sequence). CDR3 DNA sequence: TGTGCCAGCAGCTTAGGTCGGGGGGGAGATTACAATGAGCAGTTCTTC. This sequence encodes CASSLGRGGDYNEQFF.

This clone was observed at least ten times. This chain joins TRBV9 and TRBJ1-3; 7 nucleotides agree with TRBD1. Germline V gene sequence: CDR1 SGDLS, CDR2 YYNGEE. Trimming cost V 0 bases and J 11 bases; bases outside gene matches: 8. This CDR3 has 14 residues. CDR3: CASSVGVRGSPIYF. The DNA for the CDR3 is TGTGCCAGCAGCGTAGGGGTCAGGGGGTCCCCCATATATTTT.

The chain uses TRBV2 and TRBJ2-7, with 7 bases that match TRBD2. Germline values: CDR1 SNHLY, CDR2 FYNNEI. Trimming cost V 6 bases and J 4 bases; bases outside gene matches: 6. This CDR3 region has 13 residues. The DNA for the CDR3 is TGTGCCAGCAGGGGGAGGGGTCGGTACGAGCAGTACTTC. It yields the protein CASRGRGRYEQYF.

The chain links TRBV19 to TRBJ2-2, with 14 bases matching TRBD2. This CDR3 region has 18 residues. Germline V CDR1 and CDR2: LNHDA, SQIVND (reference sequence). The J segment lost 2 bases and the V segment lost 3 bases, leaving 5 bases of the junction unmatched. CDR3 sequence (DNA): TGTGCCAGTAGTATTCCGGGACTAGCGGGGGATAACACCGGGGAGCTGTTTTTT. Residues: CASSIPGLAGDNTGELFF.

The genes are TRBV2 and TRBJ1-1; D call uncertain. V was pared by 2 bases and J by 1 base, with 5 bases between. The CDR3 runs 13 residues. Germline V gene lookup returns CDR1 SNHLY and CDR2 FYNNEI. CDR3 nucleotide sequence: TGTGCCAGCAGTGAATTAGAGAACACTGAAGCTTTCTTT. As protein: CASSELENTEAFF.

This clone showed up just once. V is TRBV11-2 and J is TRBJ2-1; 7 bases are a match to TRBD2. V lost 5 bases and J lost 2; bases outside the gene matches: 0. The CDR3 spans 13 residues. CDR1 is SGHAT and CDR2 is FQNNGV in the germline V gene. CDR3 in DNA: TGTGCCAGCAGCCGGGGGGCCTACAATGAGCAGTTCTTC. Translation gives CASSRGAYNEQFF.

V is TRBV24-1 and J is TRBJ2-3; 8 bases agree with TRBD1. Germline CDR1 reads KGHDR; CDR2 reads SFDVKD. V was pared by 7 bases and J by 8 bases, with 7 bases of the junction left unmatched. The CDR3 contains 13 residues. The CDR3 DNA is TGTGCCACCAGCGTGACAGGGGCAGGTACGCAGTATTTT. Its protein product is CATSVTGAGTQYF.

The chain links TRBV7-9 to TRBJ2-7; 9 bases fit TRBD2. Germline V lookup: CDR1 SEHNR, CDR2 FQNEAQ (reference sequence). The CDR3 contains 16 residues. J was trimmed by 3 bases and V by 2 bases; bases with no gene match: 8. The CDR3 sequence is CASSLSGGTAIYEQYF. CDR3 sequence (DNA): TGTGCCAGCAGCTTAAGCGGGGGGACAGCTATCTACGAGCAGTACTTC.

The chain combines TRBV2 with TRBJ1-4; D remains ambiguous. Germline CDR1 is SNHLY and CDR2 is FYNNEI. Trimming removed 9 bases from V and 0 bases from J, with 8 bases in between. There are 13 residues in the CDR3. The CDR3 reads CASGRATNEKLFF. CDR3 sequence (DNA): TGTGCCAGTGGGAGGGCAACTAATGAAAAACTGTTTTTT.

This sequence joins TRBV5-6 and TRBJ2-3; D may be TRBD1 (6 bases). Per the germline V gene, CDR1 is SGHDT and CDR2 is YYEEEE. Trimming took off 9 bases at V and 2 bases at J, with 19 bases between the two ends. CDR3 length: 15 residues. CDR3 sequence: CATQVQGSLTDTQYF. The CDR3 bases are TGTGCCACCCAAGTACAGGGCTCGCTCACAGATACGCAGTATTTT. Drawing the rest from reference TRBV5-6 and TRBJ2-3, the complete variable domain is DAGVTQSPTHLIKTRGQQVTLRCSPKSGHDTVSWYQQALGQGPQFIFQYYEEEERQRGNFPDRFSGHQFPNYSSELNVNALLLGDSALYLCATQVQGSLTDTQYFGPGTRLTVL.

This chain joins TRBV5-1 and TRBJ1-1; TRBD1 aligns across 7 bases. V lost 6 bases, J lost 4 bases, and 6 bases stayed unmatched. The germline V gene encodes CDR1 SGHRS and CDR2 YFSETQ. The CDR3 sequence is 13 residues long. CDR3 loop: CASKAQGSTEAFF. In nucleotides, the CDR3 is TGCGCCAGCAAGGCACAGGGGAGCACTGAAGCTTTCTTT.